Listed here are 18 T cell receptor beta chains from one sample, sequenced in a study of OX40 agonist ivuxolimab in advanced cancers. Using immunoSEQ multiplex PCR, the repertoire was profiled, and TCRdb retains in-frame clones only, with some absent. The repertoire has around 60,000 clones, roughly 80% of them found once; the top ten carry 1.9%. The sample in question was CD4+ or CD8+ T cells sorted from blood, obtained in a trial of the OX40 agonist ivuxolimab. The origin of the receptors is an adult with an advanced solid tumor such as melanoma, head and neck, liver or kidney cancer.

This chain connects TRBV6-6 to TRBJ2-7; tentative D call: TRBD2 (6 bases). The germline gives CDR1 MNHNY, CDR2 SVGAGI (reference sequence). The CDR3 runs 15 residues. V gave up 5 bases and J gave up 0 bases, with 14 bases separating them. As DNA, the CDR3 is TGTGCCAGCAGTGACAAGGGACTTTACTCCTACGAGCAGTACTTC. It yields the protein CASSDKGLYSYEQYF.

The chain has TRBV7-8 and TRBJ1-1, with no clear D. Per the germline V gene, CDR1 is SGHVS and CDR2 is FQNEAQ. This CDR3 is 13 amino acids long. The V gene lost 8 bases and the J gene lost 4 bases, with 14 bases spanning the gap. The CDR3, as DNA: TGTGCCAGCTCATGGACCGGTTCCACTGAAGCTTTCTTT. Amino acids: CASSWTGSTEAFF.

V is TRBV10-1 and J is TRBJ2-2; perhaps D is TRBD1 or TRBD2 (5 bases each). This CDR3 has 14 amino acids. Germline V lookup: CDR1 WNHNN, CDR2 SYGVQD (reference sequence). The V end was cut by 8 bases, the J end by 5 bases, with 15 bases between. The CDR3 DNA reads as TGCGCCAGCGGGACCGGGACGGTAACCGGGGAGCTGTTTTTT. Residues: CASGTGTVTGELFF.

The chain recombines TRBV18 with TRBJ2-7, with D perhaps TRBD2 (5 bases). Trimming shortened V by 0 bases and J by 5 bases, and 14 bases separated the two germline ends. This CDR3 spans 15 amino acids. The germline V gene encodes CDR1 KGHSH and CDR2 LQKENI. CDR3 bases: TGTGCCAGCTCACCACCTCTAGCCCTTAGCCACGAGCAGTACTTC. Translated, it gives CASSPPLALSHEQYF. Supplemented by reference TRBV18 and TRBJ2-7, the full variable domain reads NAGVMQNPRHLVRRRGQEARLRCSPMKGHSHVYWYRQLPEEGLKFMVYLQKENIIDESGMPKERFSAEFPKEGPSILRIQQVVRGDSAAYFCASSPPLALSHEQYFGPGTRLTVT.

The rearrangement joins TRBV6-5 to TRBJ1-2; maybe TRBD1 (5 bases). From germline, CDR1 is MNHEY and CDR2 SVGAGI. Deletions cut 8 bases from V and 0 bases from J, with 10 bases between. This CDR3 spans 13 amino acids. The CDR3 protein is CASRQLANYGYTF. CDR3 nucleotide sequence: TGTGCCAGCCGACAGCTAGCTAACTATGGCTACACCTTC.

The J gene is TRBJ2-1, the V gene TRBV10-3, with 11 bases lining up with TRBD2. The CDR3 has 16 amino acids. Germline V gives CDR1 ENHRY, CDR2 SYGVKD. The V gene end was trimmed by 4 bases and the J gene end by 5 bases; junction bases not matched to a gene: 7. This CDR3 is CAISGGGLAENNEQFF. The CDR3 region has the DNA TGTGCCATCAGTGGGGGGGGACTAGCGGAAAACAATGAGCAGTTCTTC.

V usage is TRBV4-1 and J usage is TRBJ2-5; D ambiguous. CDR3 length: 15 amino acids. V was clipped by 4 bases and J by 1 base, with 13 bases between them. Germline V gene data show CDR1 as MGHRA and CDR2 as YSYEKL. Here the CDR3 reads CASSLEDTLQETQYF. The CDR3 coding sequence is TGCGCCAGCAGCCTCGAAGACACACTCCAAGAGACCCAGTACTTC.

This chain links TRBV5-4 with TRBJ2-1, with D possibly being TRBD1 (7 bases). The germline CDR1 and CDR2 sequences are SGHNT and YYREEE (reference sequence). V was trimmed by 4 bases and J by 8 bases, leaving 13 bases between them. The CDR3 contains 13 residues. This CDR3 reads CASSVQGGDEQFF. The CDR3 DNA reads TGTGCCAGCAGCGTCCAGGGGGGCGATGAGCAGTTCTTC.

This clone was seen only once. The chain recombines TRBV6-6 with TRBJ1-2; a possible D gene is TRBD1 (5 bases). The CDR3 consists of 14 residues. Germline CDR1 reads MNHNY; CDR2 reads SVGAGI (reference sequence). Trimming removed 5 bases at V and 4 bases at J, with 14 bases between. The CDR3 loop is CASSPGDYGYGYTF. CDR3 in DNA: TGTGCCAGCAGTCCGGGGGACTACGGCTATGGCTACACCTTC.

The V gene is TRBV6-5, the J gene TRBJ2-2; either TRBD1 or TRBD2 may fit D (6 bases each). CDR3 length equals 16 residues. Trimming removed 4 bases at V and 6 bases at J, with 18 bases between. The V gene's germline CDR1 is MNHEY and CDR2 SVGAGI. As DNA, the CDR3 is TGTGCCAGCAGTTCGGCATGGGGGGCTTTTTCCGGGGAGCTGTTTTTT. It specifies CASSSAWGAFSGELFF.

This clone was observed a few times. The junction and the germline gene differ at one end; a read error may be behind it. The V and J genes are TRBV2 and TRBJ1-1; unclear D gene. The CDR3 length is 9 residues. Germline assignment: CDR1 SNHLY and CDR2 FYNNEI. For the CDR3, the DNA is TGTGCCAGCAGTAATGGCCCCAGATTT. Its protein product is CASSNGPRF.

There are a few counts of this clone. The V call is TRBV10-2, the J call TRBJ2-6, with D unclear. This CDR3 is 14 amino acids long. The germline V gene has CDR1 WSHSY and CDR2 SAAADI. V lost 6 bases, J lost 0 bases, and 6 bases lay in between. CDR3 residues: CASSPYSGANVLTF. In nucleotides, the CDR3 is TGCGCCAGCAGCCCATACTCTGGGGCCAACGTCCTGACTTTC.

The chain carries TRBV4-3 and TRBJ2-3, with D possibly being TRBD2 (5 bases). The CDR3 sequence is 16 residues long. The germline V gene has CDR1 LGHNA and CDR2 YSLEER. Between the trimmed V and J ends, which lost 0 bases and 2 bases, there was a span of 12 bases. CDR3 loop: CASSQEPGSATDTQYF. CDR3 bases: TGCGCCAGCAGCCAAGAACCTGGTAGCGCCACAGATACGCAGTATTTT.

This clone came up a few times. The rearrangement links TRBV5-4 to TRBJ1-1; TRBD1 matches 7 bases. The CDR3 is 14 residues long. Trimming at V came to 5 bases and at J to 1 base, leaving 5 bases not matched to a gene. Per germline, CDR1 SGHNT and CDR2 YYREEE (reference sequence). CDR3 bases: TGTGCCAGCAGGCCACAGGGGAAGAACACTGAAGCTTTCTTT. Protein sequence: CASRPQGKNTEAFF.

The chain recombines TRBV5-4 with TRBJ2-5, with 12 bases that match TRBD2. CDR1 SGHNT and CDR2 YYREEE come from the germline V gene (reference sequence). Losses at the gene ends were 4 bases for V and 1 base for J; bases not matched to a gene: 5. This CDR3 contains 16 residues. The CDR3 loop is CASSRGGLAGQETQYF. The CDR3 DNA sequence: TGTGCCAGCAGCCGGGGGGGACTAGCGGGCCAAGAGACCCAGTACTTC.

This clone was detected only once. The rearrangement links TRBV7-8 to TRBJ2-3; 15 positions match TRBD2. The CDR3 spans 16 residues. Germline CDR1 and CDR2: SGHVS and FQNEAQ. The J segment lost 6 bases and the V segment lost 5 bases, leaving 6 bases of the junction unmatched. The CDR3 loop is CASSPRTSGGVDTQYF. The DNA for the CDR3 is TGTGCCAGCAGCCCCCGGACTAGCGGGGGGGTGGATACGCAGTATTTT.

The chain uses TRBV5-8 and TRBJ1-2; D is undetermined. Per the germline V gene, CDR1 is SGHTS and CDR2 is YDEGEE. This CDR3 is built from 14 residues. V was trimmed by 4 bases and J by 2 bases, leaving 12 bases between them. CDR3 protein: CASSPPGTNYGYTF. CDR3 sequence (DNA): TGTGCCAGCAGCCCACCAGGAACGAACTATGGCTACACCTTC.

This chain links TRBV5-1 with TRBJ2-3; D perhaps matches TRBD1 (6 bases). The V gene's germline CDR1 is SGHRS and CDR2 YFSETQ. V lost 1 base and J 2 bases, leaving 14 bases between the germline ends. The CDR3 runs 16 residues. The CDR3 loop is CASSLPLQGITDTQYF. The CDR3 DNA is TGCGCCAGCAGCTTGCCCCTCCAGGGGATCACAGATACGCAGTATTTT.